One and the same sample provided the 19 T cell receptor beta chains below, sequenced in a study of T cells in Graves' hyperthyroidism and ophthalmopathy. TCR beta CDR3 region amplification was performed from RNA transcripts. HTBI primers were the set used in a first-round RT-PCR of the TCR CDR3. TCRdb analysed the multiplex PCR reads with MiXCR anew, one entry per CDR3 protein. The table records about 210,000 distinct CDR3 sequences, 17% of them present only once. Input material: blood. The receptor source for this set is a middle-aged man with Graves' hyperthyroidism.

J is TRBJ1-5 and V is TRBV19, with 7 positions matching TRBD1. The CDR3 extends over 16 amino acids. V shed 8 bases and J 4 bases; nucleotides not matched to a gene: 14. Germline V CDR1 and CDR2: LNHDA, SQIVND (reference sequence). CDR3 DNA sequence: TGTGCCAGTTCTATTCAGGGGGGGCAGGTGAATCAGCCCCAGCATTTT. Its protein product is CASSIQGGQVNQPQHF.

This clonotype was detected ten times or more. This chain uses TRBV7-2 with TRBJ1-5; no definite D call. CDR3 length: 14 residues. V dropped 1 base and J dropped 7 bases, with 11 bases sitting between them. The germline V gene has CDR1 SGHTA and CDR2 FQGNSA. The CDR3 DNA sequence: TGTGCCAGCAGCTTAGGTAGTTCGGGGCAGCCCCAGCATTTT. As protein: CASSLGSSGQPQHF.

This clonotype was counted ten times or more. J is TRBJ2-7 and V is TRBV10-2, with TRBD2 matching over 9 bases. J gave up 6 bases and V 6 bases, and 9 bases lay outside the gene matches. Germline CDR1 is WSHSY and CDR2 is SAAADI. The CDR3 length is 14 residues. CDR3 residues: CASSSLAGPLEQYF. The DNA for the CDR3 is TGCGCCAGCAGCTCCCTAGCGGGACCACTCGAGCAGTACTTC.

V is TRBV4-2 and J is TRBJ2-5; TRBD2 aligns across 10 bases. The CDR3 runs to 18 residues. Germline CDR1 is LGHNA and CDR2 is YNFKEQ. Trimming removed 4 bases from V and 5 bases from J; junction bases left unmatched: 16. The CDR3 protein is CASSRSGTAGGWGETQYF. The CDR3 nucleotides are TGTGCCAGCAGCCGCTCAGGGACAGCGGGAGGGTGGGGGGAGACCCAGTACTTC.

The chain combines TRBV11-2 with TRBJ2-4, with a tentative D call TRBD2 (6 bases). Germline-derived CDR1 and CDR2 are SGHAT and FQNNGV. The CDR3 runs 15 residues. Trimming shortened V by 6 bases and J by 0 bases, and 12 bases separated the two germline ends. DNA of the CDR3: TGTGCCAGCAGACAACCGGGACTAGCCAAAAACATTCAGTACTTC. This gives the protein CASRQPGLAKNIQYF. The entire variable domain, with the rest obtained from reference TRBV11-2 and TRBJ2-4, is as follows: EAGVAQSPRYKIIEKRQSVAFWCNPISGHATLYWYQQILGQGPKLLIQFQNNGVVDDSQLPKDRFSAERLKGVDSTLKIQPAKLEDSAVYLCASRQPGLAKNIQYFGAGTRLSVL.

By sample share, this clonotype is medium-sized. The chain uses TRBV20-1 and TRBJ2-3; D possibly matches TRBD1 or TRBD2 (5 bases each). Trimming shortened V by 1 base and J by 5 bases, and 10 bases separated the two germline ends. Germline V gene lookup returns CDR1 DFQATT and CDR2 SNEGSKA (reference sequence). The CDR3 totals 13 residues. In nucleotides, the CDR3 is TGCAGTGCTAGAGGGGGCAGCGGAGATACGCAGTATTTT. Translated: CSARGGSGDTQYF.

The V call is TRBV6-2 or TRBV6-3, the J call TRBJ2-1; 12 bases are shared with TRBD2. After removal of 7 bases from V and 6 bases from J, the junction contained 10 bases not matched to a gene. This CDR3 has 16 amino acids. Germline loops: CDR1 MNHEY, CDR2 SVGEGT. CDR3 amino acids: CASKQTSGRLGNEQFF. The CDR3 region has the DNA TGTGCCAGCAAGCAAACTAGCGGGAGGCTGGGCAATGAGCAGTTCTTC.

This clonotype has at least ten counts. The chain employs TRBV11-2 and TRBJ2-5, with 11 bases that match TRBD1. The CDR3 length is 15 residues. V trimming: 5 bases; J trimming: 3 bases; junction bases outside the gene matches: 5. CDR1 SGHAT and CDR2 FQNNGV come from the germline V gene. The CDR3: CASSNPGQGEETQYF. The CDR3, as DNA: TGTGCCAGCAGCAATCCGGGACAGGGGGAAGAGACCCAGTACTTC.

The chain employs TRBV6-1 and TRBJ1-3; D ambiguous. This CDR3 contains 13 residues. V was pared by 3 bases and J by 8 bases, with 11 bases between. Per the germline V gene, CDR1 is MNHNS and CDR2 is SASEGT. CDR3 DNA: TGTGCCAGCAGTGATCGCGAGGGTTACACCATATATTTT. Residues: CASSDREGYTIYF.

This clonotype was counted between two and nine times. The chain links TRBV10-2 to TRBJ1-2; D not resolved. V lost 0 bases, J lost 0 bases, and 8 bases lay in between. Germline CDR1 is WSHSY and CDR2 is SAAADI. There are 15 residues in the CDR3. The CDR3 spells CASSESNQANYGYTF. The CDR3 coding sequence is TGCGCCAGCAGTGAGTCGAACCAAGCTAACTATGGCTACACCTTC.

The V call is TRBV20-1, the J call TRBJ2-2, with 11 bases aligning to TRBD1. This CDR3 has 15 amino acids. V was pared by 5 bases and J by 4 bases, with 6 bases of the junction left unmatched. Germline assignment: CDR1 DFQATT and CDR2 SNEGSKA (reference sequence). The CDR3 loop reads CSAADRGRGTGELFF. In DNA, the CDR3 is TGCAGTGCTGCGGACAGGGGGCGCGGCACCGGGGAGCTGTTTTTT.

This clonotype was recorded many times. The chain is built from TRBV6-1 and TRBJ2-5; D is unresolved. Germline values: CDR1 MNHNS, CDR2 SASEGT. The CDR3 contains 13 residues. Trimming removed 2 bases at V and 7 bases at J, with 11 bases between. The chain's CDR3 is CASSENPSGTQYF. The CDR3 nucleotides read TGTGCCAGCAGTGAAAACCCCTCGGGGACCCAGTACTTC.

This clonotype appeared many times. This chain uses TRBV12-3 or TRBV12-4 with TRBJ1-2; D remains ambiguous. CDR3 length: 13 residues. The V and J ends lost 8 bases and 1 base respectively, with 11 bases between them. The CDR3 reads CASRPTDNYGYTF. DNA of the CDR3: TGTGCCAGCCGGCCCACGGATAACTATGGCTACACCTTC.

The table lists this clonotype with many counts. For the CDR3, the DNA is TGTGCCTGGGCTAGCGGGAGCGGCTCCTACAATGAGCAGTTCTTC. It is translated as CAWASGSGSYNEQFF. V usage is TRBV30 and J usage is TRBJ2-1, with 10 bases identical to TRBD2. With V trimmed by 5 bases and J by 0 bases, 4 bases remained unmatched. Germline V lookup: CDR1 GTSNPN, CDR2 SVGIG (reference sequence). This CDR3 has 15 amino acids.

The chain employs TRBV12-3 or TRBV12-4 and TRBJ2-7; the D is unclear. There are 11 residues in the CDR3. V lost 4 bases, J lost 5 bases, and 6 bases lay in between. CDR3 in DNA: TGTGCCAGCAGTTATAGTCACGAGCAGTACTTC. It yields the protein CASSYSHEQYF.

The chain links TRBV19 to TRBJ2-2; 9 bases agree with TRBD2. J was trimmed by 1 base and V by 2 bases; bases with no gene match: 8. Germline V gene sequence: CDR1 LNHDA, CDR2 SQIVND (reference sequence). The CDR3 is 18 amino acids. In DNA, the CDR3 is TGTGCCAGTAGTATAAGGGCGGGAGGGACGTTGAACACCGGGGAGCTGTTTTTT. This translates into CASSIRAGGTLNTGELFF. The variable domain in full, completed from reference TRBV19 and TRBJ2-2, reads DGGITQSPKYLFRKEGQNVTLSCEQNLNHDAMYWYRQDPGQGLRLIYYSQIVNDFQKGDIAEGYSVSREKKESFPLTVTSAQKNPTAFYLCASSIRAGGTLNTGELFFGEGSRLTVL.

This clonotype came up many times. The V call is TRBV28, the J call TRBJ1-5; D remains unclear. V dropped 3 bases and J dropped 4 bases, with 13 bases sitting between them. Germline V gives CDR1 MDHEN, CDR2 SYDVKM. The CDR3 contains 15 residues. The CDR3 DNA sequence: TGTGCCAGCAGTTTCGGGGTCCGAGGGAATCAGCCCCAGCATTTT. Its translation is CASSFGVRGNQPQHF.

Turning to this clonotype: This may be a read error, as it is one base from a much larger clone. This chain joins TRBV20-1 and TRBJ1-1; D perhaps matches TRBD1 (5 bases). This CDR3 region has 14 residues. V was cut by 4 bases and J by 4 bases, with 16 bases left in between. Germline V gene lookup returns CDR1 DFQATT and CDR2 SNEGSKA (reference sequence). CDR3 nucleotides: TGCAGTGCTAAAGAGGACACCTTTCTCACTGAAGCTTTCTTT. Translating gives CSAKEDTFLTEAFF.

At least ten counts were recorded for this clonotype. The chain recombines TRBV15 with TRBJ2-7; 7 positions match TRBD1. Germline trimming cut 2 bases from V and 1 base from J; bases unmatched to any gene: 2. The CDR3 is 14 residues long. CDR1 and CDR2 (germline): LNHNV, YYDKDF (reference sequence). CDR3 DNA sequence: TGTGCCACCAGCAGACAGGGGGTATCCTACGAGCAGTACTTC. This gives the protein CATSRQGVSYEQYF. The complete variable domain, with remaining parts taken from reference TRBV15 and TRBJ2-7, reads DAMVIQNPRYQVTQFGKPVTLSCSQTLNHNVMYWYQQKSSQAPKLLFHYYDKDFNNEADTPDNFQSRRPNTSFCFLDIRSPGLGDTAMYLCATSRQGVSYEQYFGPGTRLTVT.